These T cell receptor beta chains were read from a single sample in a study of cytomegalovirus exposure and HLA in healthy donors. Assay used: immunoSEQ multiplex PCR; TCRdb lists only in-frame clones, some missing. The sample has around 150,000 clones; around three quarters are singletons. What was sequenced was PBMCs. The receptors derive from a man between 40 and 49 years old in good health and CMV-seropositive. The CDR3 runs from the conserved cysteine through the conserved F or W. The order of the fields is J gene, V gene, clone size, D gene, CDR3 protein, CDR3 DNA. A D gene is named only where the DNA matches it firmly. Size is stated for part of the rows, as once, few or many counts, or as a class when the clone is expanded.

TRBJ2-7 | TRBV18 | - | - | CASSPDNSYEQYF | TGTGCCAGCTCACCGGACAACTCCTACGAGCAGTACTTC
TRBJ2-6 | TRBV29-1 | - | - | CSVEDTGAGANVLTF | TGCAGCGTTGAAGATACCGGGGCTGGGGCCAACGTCCTGACTTTC
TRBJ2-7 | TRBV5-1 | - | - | CASAMPSGGVYEQYF | TGCGCCAGCGCCATGCCTTCAGGCGGGGTCTACGAGCAGTACTTC
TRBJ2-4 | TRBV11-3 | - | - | CASSQQDSPENIQYF | TGTGCCAGCAGCCAGCAGGACAGCCCGGAAAACATTCAGTACTTC
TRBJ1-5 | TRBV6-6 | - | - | CASSYVGGDQPQHF | TGTGCCAGCAGTTACGTGGGGGGGGATCAGCCCCAGCATTTT
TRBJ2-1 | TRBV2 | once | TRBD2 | CASSPRLAGVANEQFF | TGTGCCAGCAGTCCTAGACTAGCGGGAGTCGCGAATGAGCAGTTCTTC
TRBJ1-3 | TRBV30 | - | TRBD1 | CAWGKDRISGNTIYF | TGTGCCTGGGGGAAGGACAGGATCTCTGGAAACACCATATATTTT
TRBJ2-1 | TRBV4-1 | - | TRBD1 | CASSQLTGYFYNEQFF | TGCGCCAGCAGCCAATTGACAGGGTACTTCTACAATGAGCAGTTCTTC
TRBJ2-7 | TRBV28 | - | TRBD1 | CASSFGTGNSYEQYF | TGTGCCAGCAGTTTTGGGACAGGGAACTCCTACGAGCAGTACTTC
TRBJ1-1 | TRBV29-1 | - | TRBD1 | CSFGDRDTEAFF | TGCAGCTTCGGGGACAGGGACACTGAAGCTTTCTTT
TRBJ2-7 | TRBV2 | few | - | CARGAGYEQYF | TGTGCCAGAGGGGCCGGCTACGAGCAGTACTTC
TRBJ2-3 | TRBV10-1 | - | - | CASSFGGDTQYF | TGCGCCAGCAGTTTCGGGGGAGATACGCAGTATTTT
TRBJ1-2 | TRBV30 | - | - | CAWRRTAYGYTF | TGTGCCTGGAGAAGGACAGCCTATGGCTACACCTTC
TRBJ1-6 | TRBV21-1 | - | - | CASRSDGGKVPPDSPLHF | TGTGCCAGCAGAAGCGATGGGGGGAAGGTCCCTCCCGATTCACCCCTCCACTTT
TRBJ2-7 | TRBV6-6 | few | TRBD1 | CASGTGELYF | TGTGCCAGCGGGACAGGGGAATTGTACTTC
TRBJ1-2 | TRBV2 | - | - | CASSDVWWATGYGYTF | TGTGCCAGCAGTGACGTGTGGTGGGCTACAGGCTATGGCTACACCTTC
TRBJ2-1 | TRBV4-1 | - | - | CASSQGSFSSYNEQFF | TGCGCCAGCAGCCAAGGTTCTTTCTCCTCCTACAATGAGCAGTTCTTC
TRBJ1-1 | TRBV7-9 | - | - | CASSLGSHPNTEAFF | TGTGCCAGCAGCTTAGGTAGCCACCCGAACACTGAAGCTTTCTTT
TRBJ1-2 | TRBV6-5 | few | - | CASSYGAAEDGYTF | TGTGCCAGCAGTTACGGGGCTGCAGAGGATGGCTACACCTTC
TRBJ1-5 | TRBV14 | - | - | CASSQIRDKNQPQHF | TGTGCCAGCAGCCAAATCCGGGACAAGAATCAGCCCCAGCATTTT
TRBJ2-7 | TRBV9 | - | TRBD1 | CASDPDRDYEQYF | TGTGCCAGCGACCCTGACAGGGACTACGAGCAGTACTTC
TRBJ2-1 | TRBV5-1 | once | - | CASSPTTGSYNEQFF | TGCGCCAGCAGCCCGACGACAGGTTCCTACAATGAGCAGTTCTTC
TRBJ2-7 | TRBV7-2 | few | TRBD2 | CASSGTSGVPYEQYF | TGTGCCAGCAGCGGTACTAGCGGGGTACCCTACGAGCAGTACTTC
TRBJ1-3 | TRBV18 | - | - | CASSPPSGDLSGNTIYF | TGTGCCAGCTCACCACCGTCGGGGGACCTCTCTGGAAACACCATATATTTT
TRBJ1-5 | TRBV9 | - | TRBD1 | CASSATGVGPQHF | TGTGCCAGCAGCGCCACAGGGGTTGGGCCCCAGCATTTT
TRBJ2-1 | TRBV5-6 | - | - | CASRGGLRDEQFF | TGTGCCAGCAGGGGGGGACTCCGGGATGAGCAGTTCTTC
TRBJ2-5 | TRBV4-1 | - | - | CASSQTRPYQETQYF | TGCGCCAGCAGCCAAACCAGGCCGTACCAAGAGACCCAGTACTTC
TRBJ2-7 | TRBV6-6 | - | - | CASTDGWQGYEQYF | TGTGCCAGCACCGACGGGTGGCAGGGATACGAGCAGTACTTC
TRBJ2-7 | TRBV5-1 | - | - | CASSRSHSYEQYF | TGCGCCAGCAGCCGGTCCCACTCCTACGAGCAGTACTTC
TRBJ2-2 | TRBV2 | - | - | CASRIRQINTGELFF | TGTGCCAGCAGGATACGACAGATTAACACCGGGGAGCTGTTTTTT
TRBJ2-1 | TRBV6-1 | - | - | CASSDGGQLNNEQFF | TGTGCCAGCAGTGACGGGGGACAGCTAAACAATGAGCAGTTCTTC
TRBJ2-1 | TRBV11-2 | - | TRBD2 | CASSFREGAYNEQFF | TGTGCCAGCAGCTTCCGGGAGGGGGCCTACAATGAGCAGTTCTTC
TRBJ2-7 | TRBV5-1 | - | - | CASSLGAPISDEQYF | TGCGCCAGCAGCTTGGGAGCGCCGATAAGCGACGAGCAGTACTTC
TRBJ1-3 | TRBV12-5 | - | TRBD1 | CASGFITGDGSGNTIYF | TGTGCTAGTGGTTTCATAACAGGGGATGGCTCTGGAAACACCATATATTTT
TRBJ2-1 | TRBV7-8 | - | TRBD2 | CASSLGGLAGVYNEQFF | TGTGCCAGCAGCTTAGGGGGACTAGCGGGGGTATACAATGAGCAGTTCTTC
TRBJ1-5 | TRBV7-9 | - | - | CASSLGAGHQPQHF | TGTGCCAGCAGCTTAGGGGCAGGGCACCAGCCCCAGCATTTT
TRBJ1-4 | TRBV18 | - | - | CASSPETVATNEKLFF | TGTGCCAGCTCACCAGAGACAGTTGCAACTAATGAAAAACTGTTTTTT
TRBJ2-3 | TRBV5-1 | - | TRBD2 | CASSLLAGGRSTDTQYF | TGCGCCAGCAGCCTACTAGCGGGAGGGCGGAGCACAGATACGCAGTATTTT
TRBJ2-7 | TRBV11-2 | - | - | CASSFTFSYEQYF | TGTGCCAGCAGCTTTACTTTCTCCTACGAGCAGTACTTC
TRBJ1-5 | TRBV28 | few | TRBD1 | CASSPDRDYQPQHF | TGTGCCAGCAGCCCCGACAGGGATTATCAGCCCCAGCATTTT
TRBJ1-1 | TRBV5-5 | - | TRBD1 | CASSLETGMNTEAFF | TGTGCCAGCAGCTTGGAGACAGGGATGAACACTGAAGCTTTCTTT
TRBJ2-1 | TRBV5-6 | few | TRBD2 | CASSLGGLAGGWVFNEQFF | TGTGCCAGCAGCTTAGGGGGACTAGCGGGAGGTTGGGTGTTTAATGAGCAGTTCTTC
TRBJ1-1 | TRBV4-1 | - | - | CASSPNEGNTEAFF | TGCGCCAGCAGCCCAAACGAGGGGAACACTGAAGCTTTCTTT
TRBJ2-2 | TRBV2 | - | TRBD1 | CASNGEGASGELFF | TGTGCCAGCAATGGAGAGGGGGCCTCCGGGGAGCTGTTTTTT
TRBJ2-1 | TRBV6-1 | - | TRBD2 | CASSHLADSYNEQFF | TGTGCCAGCTCCCACCTAGCGGACTCCTACAATGAGCAGTTCTTC
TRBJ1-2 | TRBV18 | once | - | CASSPPSEVDGYTF | TGTGCCAGCTCACCACCGAGTGAGGTCGATGGCTACACCTTC
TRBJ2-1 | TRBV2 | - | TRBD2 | CASRVAGGSYGEQFF | TGTGCCAGCAGGGTAGCGGGAGGGTCTTACGGTGAGCAGTTCTTC
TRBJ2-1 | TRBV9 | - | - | CASSVASQVYNEQFF | TGTGCCAGCAGCGTAGCCTCCCAGGTTTACAATGAGCAGTTCTTC
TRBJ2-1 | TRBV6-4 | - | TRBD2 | CASSPLAVGGEQFF | TGTGCCAGCAGTCCTCTAGCGGTGGGGGGAGAGCAGTTCTTC
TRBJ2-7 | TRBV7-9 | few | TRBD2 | CASSSLAGGYEQYF | TGTGCCAGCAGCTCCCTGGCGGGAGGTTACGAGCAGTACTTC
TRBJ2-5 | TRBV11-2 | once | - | CASSLDREETQYF | TGTGCCAGCAGCTTAGATCGAGAAGAGACCCAGTACTTC
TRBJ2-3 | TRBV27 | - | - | CASSPWDSHTDTQYF | TGTGCCAGCAGTCCATGGGACTCTCACACAGATACGCAGTATTTT
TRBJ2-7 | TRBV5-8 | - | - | CASSSPLYEQYF | TGTGCCAGCAGCTCCCCCCTGTACGAGCAGTACTTC
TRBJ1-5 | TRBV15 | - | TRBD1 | CATSRDRGNHQPQHF | TGTGCCACCAGCAGAGACAGGGGGAATCATCAGCCCCAGCATTTT
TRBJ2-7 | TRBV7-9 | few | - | CASSPGNWDEQYF | TGTGCCAGCAGCCCAGGCAATTGGGACGAGCAGTACTTC
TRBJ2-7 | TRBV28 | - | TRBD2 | CASSPGTSGLSYF | TGTGCCAGCAGCCCTGGGACTAGCGGGTTGTCGTACTTC
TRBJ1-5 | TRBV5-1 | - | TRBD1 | CASSLAGQGDQPQHF | TGCGCCAGCAGCTTGGCCGGGCAGGGGGATCAGCCCCAGCATTTT
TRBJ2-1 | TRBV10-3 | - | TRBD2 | CASTLGGGGRSDEQFF | TGTGCCAGCACGCTGGGTGGTGGCGGGAGAAGCGATGAGCAGTTCTTC